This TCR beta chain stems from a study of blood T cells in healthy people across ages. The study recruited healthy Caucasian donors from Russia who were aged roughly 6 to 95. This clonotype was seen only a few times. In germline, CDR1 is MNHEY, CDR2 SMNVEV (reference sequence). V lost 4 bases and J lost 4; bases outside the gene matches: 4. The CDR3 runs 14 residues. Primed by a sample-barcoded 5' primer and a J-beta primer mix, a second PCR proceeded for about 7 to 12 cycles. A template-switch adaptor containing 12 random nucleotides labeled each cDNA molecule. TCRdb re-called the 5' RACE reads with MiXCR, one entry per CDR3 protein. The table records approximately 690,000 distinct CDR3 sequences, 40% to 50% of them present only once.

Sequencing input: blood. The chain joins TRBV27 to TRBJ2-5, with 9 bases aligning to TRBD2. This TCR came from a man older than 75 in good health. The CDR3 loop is CASSYAGGRETQYF. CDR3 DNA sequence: TGTGCCAGCAGTTACGCGGGAGGGCGAGAGACCCAGTACTTC.